This T cell receptor (beta chain) derives from a study of cytomegalovirus exposure and HLA in healthy donors. Study-level background: A prior analysis found about 120 million unique TCR beta sequences from some 190 million T cells. General study findings and limits: Roughly even sequencing depth across donors was the assumption behind the presence/absence analyses. The availability of immune exposure information extended only to CMV serostatus.

This PCR relied on a set of 60 Vbeta primers and 13 Jbeta primers. Measured with immunoSEQ multiplex PCR; TCRdb has only the in-frame clones, and not every one. In the table there are some 150,000 clones, 79% of which are singletons. Details on this clone: What it recognizes is unknown. A junction boundary mismatches the germline segment, possibly from a read error.

CDR3 size: 14 residues. Germline V lookup: CDR1 SEHNR, CDR2 FQNEAQ (reference sequence). The sample comprised PBMCs. The chain carries TRBV7-9 and TRBJ2-7, with a tentative D call TRBD1 (6 bases). This clonotype originated in a man aged 45-65 years in good health and CMV-seropositive. This CDR3 is CSSSLSQGSYEQYF. CDR3 in DNA: TGTTCCAGCAGCTTATCACAGGGTTCCTACGAGCAGTACTTC.